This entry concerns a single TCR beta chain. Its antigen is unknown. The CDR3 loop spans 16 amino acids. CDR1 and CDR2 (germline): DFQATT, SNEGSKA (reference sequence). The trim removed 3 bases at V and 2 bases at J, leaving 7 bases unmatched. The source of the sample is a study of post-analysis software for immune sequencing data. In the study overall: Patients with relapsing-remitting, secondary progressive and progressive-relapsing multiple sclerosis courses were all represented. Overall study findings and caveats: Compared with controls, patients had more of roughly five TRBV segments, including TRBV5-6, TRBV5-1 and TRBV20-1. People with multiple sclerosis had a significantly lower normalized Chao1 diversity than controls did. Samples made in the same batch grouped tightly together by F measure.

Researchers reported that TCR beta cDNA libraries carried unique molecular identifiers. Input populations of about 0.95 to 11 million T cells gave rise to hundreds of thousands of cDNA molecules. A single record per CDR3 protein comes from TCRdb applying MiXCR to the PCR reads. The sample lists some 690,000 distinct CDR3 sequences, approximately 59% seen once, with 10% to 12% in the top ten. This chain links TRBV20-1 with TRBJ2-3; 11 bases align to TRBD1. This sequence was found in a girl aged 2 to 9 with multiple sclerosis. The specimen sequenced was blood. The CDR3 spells CSASGTGGRITDTQYF. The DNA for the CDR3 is TGCAGTGCTAGCGGGACAGGGGGACGAATCACAGATACGCAGTATTTT.